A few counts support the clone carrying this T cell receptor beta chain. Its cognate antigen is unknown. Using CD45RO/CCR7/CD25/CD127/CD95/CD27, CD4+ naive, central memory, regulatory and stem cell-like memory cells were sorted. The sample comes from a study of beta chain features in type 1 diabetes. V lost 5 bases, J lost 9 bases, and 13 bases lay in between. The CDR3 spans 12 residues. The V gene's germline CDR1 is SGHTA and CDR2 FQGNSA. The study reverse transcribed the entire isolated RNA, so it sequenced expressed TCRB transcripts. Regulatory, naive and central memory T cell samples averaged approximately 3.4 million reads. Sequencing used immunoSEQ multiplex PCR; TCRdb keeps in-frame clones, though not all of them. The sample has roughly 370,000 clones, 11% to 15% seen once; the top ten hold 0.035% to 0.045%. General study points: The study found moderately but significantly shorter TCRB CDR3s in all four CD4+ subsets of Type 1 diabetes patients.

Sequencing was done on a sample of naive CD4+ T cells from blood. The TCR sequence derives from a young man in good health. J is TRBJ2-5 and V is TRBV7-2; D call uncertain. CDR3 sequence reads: CASSPELGPQYF. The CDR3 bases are TGTGCCAGCAGCCCCGAACTCGGGCCCCAGTACTTC.